Listed below are T cell receptor beta chains from one sample, sequenced in a study of cytomegalovirus exposure and HLA in healthy donors. Clones were read by immunoSEQ multiplex PCR, and TCRdb kept only the in-frame ones, dropping some. The profile covers 150,000 to 200,000 clones, with 80% to 90% appearing a single time and approximately 8.5% taken by the ten largest. The sample was PBMCs. Every receptor here comes from a man in his late teens or twenties in good health and CMV-seropositive. Both conserved end residues are trimmed from each CDR3. Each record gives: J gene, V gene, CDR3 protein.

TRBJ2-1,TRBV5-1,ASSLAQGAYNEQF
TRBJ2-3,TRBV7-2,ASSSHTSGGVYTQY
TRBJ1-2,TRBV4-1,ASSQESAGGRYGYT
TRBJ2-7,TRBV5-6,ASSFGTAYEQY
TRBJ2-5,TRBV5-1,ASSSRQGYQETQY
TRBJ1-2,TRBV11-2,ASSLDRAPYT
TRBJ1-6,TRBV4-3,ASSQDLGPGANNSPLH
TRBJ1-2,TRBV25-1,ASSAHDLNGYT
TRBJ2-7,TRBV28,ASSSSPGQGSIAYEQY
TRBJ2-7,TRBV15,ATSRDRGQLEQY
TRBJ1-2,TRBV2,ASSEGTPTYGYT
TRBJ2-7,TRBV6-5,ASSSTRYEQY
-,TRBV7-2,ASSNLGGGSYEQY
TRBJ1-2,TRBV5-6,ASTPDRGSGYT
TRBJ2-7,TRBV6-1,ASSRAGQGAYEQY
TRBJ1-1,TRBV30,AWRGDTEAF
TRBJ2-5,TRBV11-2,ASSLGLSGGTEETQY
TRBJ1-5,TRBV6-1,ASSSVEKRQPQH
TRBJ2-7,TRBV7-2,ASSPWAGTGGGEQY
TRBJ2-3,TRBV15,ATSGRRGGVTDTQY
TRBJ1-2,TRBV7-9,ASSLRTDYGYT
TRBJ2-6,TRBV4-3,ASSPSWGGNGANVLT
TRBJ2-5,TRBV6-1,ASSDLAGNLETQY
TRBJ1-2,TRBV10-3,AISATRETRNYGYT
TRBJ1-6,TRBV7-2,ASSSRRSSYNSPLH
TRBJ1-1,TRBV7-3,ASSLTSAGADTEAF
TRBJ1-2,TRBV27,ASSLSSGLYGYT
TRBJ1-3,TRBV29-1,SVGQGTSGNTIY
TRBJ2-7,TRBV10-3,AISGSDRPFPYEQY
TRBJ2-5,TRBV18,ASSLVNTGLGEKETQY
TRBJ1-3,TRBV11-3,ASSLFLWGGTGNTIY
-,TRBV7-9,ASSSTSGGYEQY
TRBJ1-5,TRBV6-6,ASSYRGQNQPQH
TRBJ2-3,TRBV30,AWRWRGGTDTQY
TRBJ1-1,TRBV7-2,ASSYRTGDTEAF
TRBJ1-2,TRBV6-1,ASSEGGTGYGYT
TRBJ2-3,TRBV2,AVTTRDTQY
TRBJ1-5,TRBV7-8,ASSLGQALWPQH
TRBJ2-3,TRBV7-6,ASSQLWGIADTQY
TRBJ2-3,TRBV5-1,ASSVPLAGSTDTQY
TRBJ1-1,TRBV6-6,ASSPGQPTEAF
TRBJ2-5,TRBV5-4,ASSSEQGLLVGTQY
TRBJ1-1,TRBV5-1,ASCFRGPNTEAF
TRBJ2-7,TRBV15,ATSRIQSGNSYEQY
TRBJ1-4,TRBV7-9,ASSLWERSNEKLF
TRBJ1-1,TRBV7-2,ASSLDRGQDEAF
TRBJ1-4,TRBV30,AWSVSRTAKLF
TRBJ2-1,TRBV7-2,ASSKGPAGTYNEQF
-,TRBV5-1,ASSPGGGSYEQY
TRBJ1-1,TRBV15,ATSRDPGISTEAF